These 30 T cell receptor beta chains originate from one sample sequenced in a study of shared clonotypes between healthy human individuals. Some clones are missing from TCRdb's copy, which holds only in-frame ones; the method was immunoSEQ multiplex PCR. Here the sample spans 450,000 to 600,000 clones, more than 65% being singletons. Specimen: PBMCs. The receptors stem from a woman aged 40 to 50 in good health. Some clones in this sample may be carry-over from other donors' samples.

The genes are TRBV11-2 and TRBJ2-1, with 7 bases that match TRBD2. The CDR3 length is 16 residues. Trimming removed 6 bases from V and 4 bases from J; junction bases left unmatched: 12. The germline V gene encodes CDR1 SGHAT and CDR2 FQNNGV. CDR3 in DNA: TGTGCCAGCAGATCCCATAGGGCTAGCGGTTACAATGAGCAGTTCTTC. Its translation is CASRSHRASGYNEQFF.

The chain carries TRBV5-1 and TRBJ2-6; tentative D call: TRBD1 (5 bases). V lost 2 bases and J lost 4, with 16 bases in between. This CDR3 has 17 amino acids. Looked up from germline, CDR1 is SGHRS and CDR2 is YFSETQ. CDR3 nucleotide sequence: TGCGCCAGCAGCTTAATTAGCTCAGGGTCAGGGGCCAACGTCCTGACTTTC. Translated: CASSLISSGSGANVLTF.

On this clone itself: The identical CDR3 is also encoded by other nucleotide sequences in the sample. The rearrangement joins TRBV6-5 to TRBJ2-5, with D hard to call. V was trimmed by 0 bases and J by 2 bases, leaving 4 bases between them. Germline assignment: CDR1 MNHEY and CDR2 SVGAGI. This CDR3 spans 13 amino acids. CDR3 loop: CASSYSVQETQYF. For the CDR3, the DNA is TGTGCCAGCAGTTACTCGGTTCAAGAGACCCAGTACTTC.

Concerning this clone: This sequence is one base from a far larger clone and is likely a read error. Other DNA sequences in the same sample also yield this CDR3. The genes are TRBV7-9 and TRBJ2-1; the match to TRBD2 covers 8 bases. The CDR3 sequence is 16 residues long. Trimming at V came to 5 bases and at J to 0 bases, leaving 6 bases not matched to a gene. CDR1 SEHNR and CDR2 FQNEAQ come from the germline V gene (reference sequence). The CDR3 protein is CASSPRGGSSYNEQFF. CDR3 sequence (DNA): TGTGCCAGCAGCCCCCGGGGGGGGAGCTCCTACAATGAGCAGTTCTTC.

CDR3 loop: CASSFFGTDTQYF. In DNA form, the CDR3 reads TGTGCCAGCAGCTTTTTTGGAACAGATACGCAGTATTTT. This sequence joins TRBV5-4 and TRBJ2-3; D uncertain. The CDR3 is 13 residues long. Per the germline V gene, CDR1 is SGHNT and CDR2 is YYREEE (reference sequence). Trimming stripped 2 bases from V and 3 bases from J, with 7 bases between.

The CDR3 is CASSLARAQNTEAFF. CDR3 nucleotides: TGTGCCAGCAGCTTAGCGCGGGCGCAGAACACTGAAGCTTTCTTT. The chain combines TRBV7-9 with TRBJ1-1; D is unresolved. This CDR3 contains 15 residues. The germline V gene encodes CDR1 SEHNR and CDR2 FQNEAQ (reference sequence). V lost 0 bases, J lost 1 base, and 9 bases lay in between.

The gene calls are TRBV7-2 and TRBJ2-1, with a possible D match to TRBD2 (6 bases). There are 15 residues in the CDR3. V was cut by 7 bases and J by 7 bases, with 20 bases left in between. Germline V lookup: CDR1 SGHTA, CDR2 FQGNSA. The CDR3 region has the DNA TGTGCCAGCACCCACAGCGGCGGGACCGGAAATGAGCAGTTCTTC. Translating gives CASTHSGGTGNEQFF. The full variable domain, its missing parts supplied by reference TRBV7-2 and TRBJ2-1, is GAGVSQSPSNKVTEKGKDVELRCDPISGHTALYWYRQSLGQGLEFLIYFQGNSAPDKSGLPSDRFSAERTGGSVSTLTIQRTQQEDSAVYLCASTHSGGTGNEQFFGPGTRLTVL.

This clone was seen a few times. The rearrangement uses TRBV4-1 and TRBJ1-1; D is ambiguous. From germline, CDR1 is MGHRA and CDR2 YSYEKL. CDR3 length: 15 amino acids. V was trimmed by 0 bases and J by 1 base, leaving 9 bases between them. The CDR3 bases are TGCGCCAGCAGCCAAGATCGATACAAGAACACTGAAGCTTTCTTT. This codes for CASSQDRYKNTEAFF.

This clone was found a few times. The CDR3 region is CAWRDIVESGGYTF. The CDR3 DNA follows: TGTGCCTGGAGGGATATTGTTGAGAGTGGTGGCTACACCTTC. This rearrangement joins TRBV30 to TRBJ1-2; D gene ambiguous. Trimming cost V 3 bases and J 7 bases, with 18 bases left between them. The CDR3 has 14 amino acids. The germline V gene encodes CDR1 GTSNPN and CDR2 SVGIG (reference sequence).

The gene calls are TRBV7-9 and TRBJ2-5; no firm D call. From germline, CDR1 is SEHNR and CDR2 FQNEAQ (reference sequence). With 0 bases removed from V and 0 bases from J, the gap between germline ends came to 5 bases. The CDR3 runs to 14 residues. DNA of the CDR3: TGTGCCAGCAGCTTAGCGTACTACCAAGAGACCCAGTACTTC. It codes for CASSLAYYQETQYF.

This chain joins TRBV30 and TRBJ2-1; 7 bases line up with TRBD2. With V trimmed by 3 bases and J by 9 bases, 14 bases remained unmatched. The CDR3 runs 15 residues. Germline values: CDR1 GTSNPN, CDR2 SVGIG (reference sequence). The chain's CDR3 is CAWRDLRAGVGEQFF. The DNA of the CDR3 is TGTGCCTGGAGGGACCTCCGGGCGGGAGTCGGTGAGCAGTTCTTC. Complete variable domain (other parts from reference TRBV30 and TRBJ2-1): SQTIHQWPATLVQPVGSPLSLECTVEGTSNPNLYWYRQAAGRGLQLLFYSVGIGQISSEVPQNLSASRPQDRQFILSSKKLLLSDSGFYLCAWRDLRAGVGEQFFGPGTRLTVL.

The J gene is TRBJ2-1, the V gene TRBV6-1; 11 positions match TRBD2. The ends lost 4 bases at V and 5 bases at J; junction bases unmatched: 4. The germline V gene encodes CDR1 MNHNS and CDR2 SASEGT. The CDR3 is 15 residues long. The DNA of the CDR3 is TGTGCCAGCAGTGGACTAGCGGGATTTAACAATGAGCAGTTCTTC. Protein sequence: CASSGLAGFNNEQFF.

This clone showed up many times. This chain uses TRBV28 with TRBJ2-7; 13 nucleotides match TRBD2. The CDR3 is 15 residues long. Unmatched junction bases numbered 8, after V lost 6 bases and J lost 6 bases. Germline V gene data show CDR1 as MDHEN and CDR2 as SYDVKM. The CDR3 DNA reads as TGTGCCAGCAGACCCGGGACTAGCGGGATCTCCGAGCAGTACTTC. Translating it yields CASRPGTSGISEQYF.

This clone was picked up a small number of times. This chain uses TRBV28 with TRBJ2-1; 7 bases are shared with TRBD2. With 6 bases clipped from V and 5 bases from J, the junction kept 7 bases outside the gene matches. The CDR3 is made up of 14 amino acids. Germline-derived CDR1 and CDR2 are MDHEN and SYDVKM. The CDR3 DNA reads as TGTGCCAGCAGCCCCGGACTAGTCCACAATGAGCAGTTCTTC. Its translation is CASSPGLVHNEQFF.

The rearrangement joins TRBV4-3 to TRBJ2-3, with TRBD2 matching 9 bases. In germline, CDR1 is LGHNA, CDR2 YSLEER. The CDR3 extends over 16 amino acids. J was trimmed by 8 bases and V by 0 bases; bases with no gene match: 9. CDR3 sequence (DNA): TGCGCCAGCAGCCAAGATCTAGCGGGGAGGGAGGCTACGCAGTATTTT. Translated, it gives CASSQDLAGREATQYF.

The chain combines TRBV29-1 with TRBJ2-1; the D gene is possibly TRBD2 (5 bases). Between the trimmed V and J ends, which lost 4 bases and 7 bases, there was a span of 14 bases. The germline V gene has CDR1 SQVTM and CDR2 ANQGSEA. The CDR3 runs to 13 residues. The CDR3 coding sequence is TGCAGCGTTGGGAACTGGTGGGAGAATGAGCAGTTCTTC. Translation: CSVGNWWENEQFF.

This chain links TRBV28 with TRBJ2-1, with 8 bases fitting TRBD1. With V trimmed by 5 bases and J by 8 bases, 8 bases remained unmatched. CDR3 length: 14 amino acids. Germline-derived CDR1 and CDR2 are MDHEN and SYDVKM. CDR3 bases: TGTGCCAGCAGTACACAGGGGGAGGACCATGAGCAGTTCTTC. Amino acid sequence: CASSTQGEDHEQFF.

The V and J genes are TRBV5-6 and TRBJ2-3, with D hard to call. With 2 bases removed from V and 2 bases from J, the gap between germline ends came to 9 bases. Germline V gives CDR1 SGHDT, CDR2 YYEEEE. The CDR3 has 14 residues. The CDR3 nucleotides are TGTGCCAGCAGCTTAGTGACGTCCACAGATACGCAGTATTTT. Its protein product is CASSLVTSTDTQYF.

The chain employs TRBV15 and TRBJ1-1, with D possibly TRBD1 on 6 matching bases. V was clipped by 3 bases and J by 8 bases, with 10 bases between them. Germline V gene data show CDR1 as LNHNV and CDR2 as YYDKDF (reference sequence). The CDR3 runs 12 residues. The CDR3 sequence: CATSSTGTEAFF. The CDR3 coding sequence is TGTGCCACCAGCAGTACCGGGACAGAAGCTTTCTTT.

This clone was found a few times. The V gene is TRBV28, the J gene TRBJ2-7, with 8 bases aligning to TRBD2. J gave up 0 bases and V 3 bases, and 10 bases lay outside the gene matches. Germline assignment: CDR1 MDHEN and CDR2 SYDVKM. The CDR3 sequence is 17 residues long. The CDR3 DNA is TGTGCCAGCAGTTTCCCCCCGGGGAGCGGGAGCTCCTACGAGCAGTACTTC. Translated, it gives CASSFPPGSGSSYEQYF.

This chain connects TRBV28 to TRBJ1-2; TRBD1 agrees at 10 bases. Germline CDR1 reads MDHEN; CDR2 reads SYDVKM. This CDR3 comprises 16 residues. Trimming at V came to 3 bases and at J to 7 bases, leaving 11 bases not matched to a gene. The CDR3 region has the DNA TGTGCCAGCAGTTTGTCAGCACGGGGACAGGGGCTTGGCTACACCTTC. Residues: CASSLSARGQGLGYTF.

This chain links TRBV14 with TRBJ2-3; no clear D gene. CDR3 length: 13 residues. The V and J ends lost 4 bases and 5 bases respectively, with 10 bases between them. Germline CDR1 SGHDN, CDR2 FVKESK. The CDR3 region is CASSPLALDTQYF. The CDR3 DNA sequence: TGTGCCAGCAGCCCTCTTGCGTTAGATACGCAGTATTTT.

The genes are TRBV10-1 and TRBJ2-3, with TRBD2 as a possible D gene (6 bases). CDR3 length: 14 residues. Germline values: CDR1 WNHNN, CDR2 SYGVQD (reference sequence). Trimming cost V 6 bases and J 3 bases, with 13 bases left between them. The CDR3 protein is CASSPGLQTDTQYF. CDR3 sequence (DNA): TGCGCCAGCAGCCCGGGACTGCAAACAGATACGCAGTATTTT.

This clone appeared a few times. This chain uses TRBV5-1 with TRBJ1-1, with D uncertain. The CDR3 runs 20 residues. Per the germline V gene, CDR1 is SGHRS and CDR2 is YFSETQ. Trimming removed 5 bases at V and 1 base at J, with 30 bases between. The CDR3 DNA sequence: TGCGCCAGCAGGTCCTCAACTGGGGTCCTAATCAAAGTTAAGAACACTGAAGCTTTCTTT. Translation gives CASRSSTGVLIKVKNTEAFF.

The J gene is TRBJ2-3, the V gene TRBV6-4, with TRBD2 identical over 12 bases. This CDR3 has 17 amino acids. V was pared by 3 bases and J by 3 bases, with 7 bases of the junction left unmatched. The germline V gene encodes CDR1 MRHNA and CDR2 SNTAGT. Here the CDR3 reads CASSELAGGLGTDTQYF. The CDR3 nucleotides are TGTGCCAGCAGTGAACTAGCGGGAGGCCTTGGGACAGATACGCAGTATTTT.

The genes are TRBV11-3 and TRBJ2-1; D possibly corresponds to TRBD2 (5 bases). Trimming stripped 5 bases from V and 9 bases from J, with 8 bases between. This CDR3 spans 11 amino acids. Germline loops: CDR1 SGHNT, CDR2 YENEEA. The CDR3 is CASSLGGEQFF. CDR3 bases: TGTGCCAGCAGCCTCGGAGGTGAGCAGTTCTTC.

V and J are TRBV5-1 and TRBJ2-7; TRBD2 matches at 11 bases. Germline V gives CDR1 SGHRS, CDR2 YFSETQ. The CDR3 loop spans 16 amino acids. With 1 base clipped from V and 2 bases from J, the junction kept 5 bases outside the gene matches. The CDR3 region has the DNA TGCGCCAGCAGCTTGACTAGCGGGAGCCTCACCTACGAGCAGTACTTC. Translated, it gives CASSLTSGSLTYEQYF.

The V call is TRBV7-9, the J call TRBJ1-2; 7 bases align to TRBD1. Germline values: CDR1 SEHNR, CDR2 FQNEAQ (reference sequence). J was trimmed by 3 bases and V by 1 base; bases with no gene match: 5. The CDR3 runs to 15 residues. The DNA of the CDR3 is TGTGCCAGCAGCTTAGGACAGGGTTGGTACTATGGCTACACCTTC. Its protein product is CASSLGQGWYYGYTF.

V usage is TRBV11-2 and J usage is TRBJ2-6; TRBD1 matches at 9 bases. V lost 2 bases and J lost 0; bases outside the gene matches: 5. The CDR3 is 18 residues long. Per the germline V gene, CDR1 is SGHAT and CDR2 is FQNNGV. The CDR3 region is CASSLTPGQGSGANVLTF. The CDR3, as DNA: TGTGCCAGCAGCTTAACCCCGGGACAGGGCTCTGGGGCCAACGTCCTGACTTTC.

CDR3: CASAQWGQGWDEQYF. The DNA for the CDR3 is TGTGCCAGTGCCCAATGGGGCCAGGGATGGGACGAGCAGTACTTC. This chain links TRBV19 with TRBJ2-7; maybe TRBD1 (5 bases). V was trimmed by 8 bases and J by 5 bases, leaving 22 bases between them. CDR1 and CDR2 (germline): LNHDA, SQIVND (reference sequence). This CDR3 comprises 15 residues.